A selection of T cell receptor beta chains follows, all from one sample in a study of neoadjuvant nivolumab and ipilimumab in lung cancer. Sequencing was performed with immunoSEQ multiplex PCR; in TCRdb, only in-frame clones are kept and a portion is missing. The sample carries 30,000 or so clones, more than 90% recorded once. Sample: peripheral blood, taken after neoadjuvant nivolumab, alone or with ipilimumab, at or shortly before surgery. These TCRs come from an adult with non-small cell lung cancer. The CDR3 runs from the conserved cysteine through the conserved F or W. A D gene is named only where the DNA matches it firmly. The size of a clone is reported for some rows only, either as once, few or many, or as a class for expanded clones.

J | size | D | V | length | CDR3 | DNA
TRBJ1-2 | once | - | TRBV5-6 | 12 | CASSLGGTGYTF | TGTGCCAGCAGCTTGGGTGGGACAGGCTACACCTTC
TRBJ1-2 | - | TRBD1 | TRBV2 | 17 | CASSGGLGTGSNYGYTF | TGTGCCAGCAGTGGGGGATTAGGGACAGGCTCAAACTATGGCTACACCTTC
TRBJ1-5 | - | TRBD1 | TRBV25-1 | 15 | CASSPRDRGDQPQHF | TGTGCCAGCAGTCCTCGGGACAGGGGGGATCAGCCCCAGCATTTT
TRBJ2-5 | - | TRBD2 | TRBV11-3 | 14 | CASSPGLAGETQYF | TGTGCCAGCAGCCCGGGACTAGCAGGCGAGACCCAGTACTTC
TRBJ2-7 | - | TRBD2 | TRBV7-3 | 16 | CASSLAGGRILNEQYF | TGTGCCAGCAGCTTAGCGGGGGGCCGCATCTTAAACGAGCAGTACTTC
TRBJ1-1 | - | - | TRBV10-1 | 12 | CASAGDDTEAFF | TGCGCCAGTGCAGGGGACGACACTGAAGCTTTCTTT
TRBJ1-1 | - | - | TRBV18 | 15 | CASSESQGGGTEAFF | TGTGCCAGCTCAGAATCCCAGGGAGGAGGCACTGAAGCTTTCTTT
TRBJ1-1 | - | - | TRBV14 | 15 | CASSQVGQINTEAFF | TGTGCCAGCAGCCAAGTCGGACAGATAAACACTGAAGCTTTCTTT
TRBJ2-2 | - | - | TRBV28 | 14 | CASKGDGNTGELFF | TGTGCCAGCAAAGGGGACGGGAACACCGGGGAGCTGTTTTTT
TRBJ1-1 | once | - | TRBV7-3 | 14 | CASSPGGSNTEAFF | TGTGCCAGCAGCCCGGGGGGCTCGAACACTGAAGCTTTCTTT
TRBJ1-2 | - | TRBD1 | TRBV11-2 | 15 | CASRLGDRTNYGYTF | TGTGCCAGCAGGTTGGGGGACAGAACTAACTATGGCTACACCTTC
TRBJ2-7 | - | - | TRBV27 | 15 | CASAGRSAGVYEQYF | TGTGCCAGCGCTGGGAGGTCCGCCGGCGTATACGAGCAGTACTTC
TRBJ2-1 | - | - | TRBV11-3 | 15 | CASSLSSLRDNEQFF | TGTGCCAGCAGCTTAAGCTCGTTGAGGGACAATGAGCAGTTCTTC
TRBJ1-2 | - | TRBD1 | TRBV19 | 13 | CASSITGGNGYTF | TGTGCCAGTAGTATAACAGGGGGGAATGGCTACACCTTC
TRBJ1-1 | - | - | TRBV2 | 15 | CASSELGRRNTEAFF | TGTGCCAGCAGTGAACTAGGGCGGCGGAACACTGAAGCTTTCTTT
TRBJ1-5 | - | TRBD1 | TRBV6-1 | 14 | CASRTGQASQPQHF | TGTGCCAGCAGGACGGGACAGGCCAGTCAGCCCCAGCATTTT
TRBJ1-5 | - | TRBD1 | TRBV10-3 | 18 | CAISERGRTGSGDQPQHF | TGTGCCATCAGTGAGAGGGGGCGGACAGGGTCGGGGGATCAGCCCCAGCATTTT
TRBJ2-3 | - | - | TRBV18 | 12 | CASSQTRDTQYF | TGTGCCAGCTCACAGACAAGAGATACGCAGTATTTT
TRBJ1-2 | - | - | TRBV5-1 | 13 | CASSQRGDGGYTF | TGCGCCAGCAGCCAGAGAGGAGACGGTGGCTACACCTTC
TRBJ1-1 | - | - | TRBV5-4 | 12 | CASSWGNTEAFF | TGTGCCAGCAGCTGGGGGAACACTGAAGCTTTCTTT
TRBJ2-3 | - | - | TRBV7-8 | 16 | CASSLRTQASTDTQYF | TGTGCCAGCAGCCTCCGGACTCAAGCTAGCACAGATACGCAGTATTTT
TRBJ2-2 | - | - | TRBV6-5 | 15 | CASSYDVYRVRELFF | TGTGCCAGCAGTTACGATGTATACAGGGTCAGGGAGCTGTTTTTT
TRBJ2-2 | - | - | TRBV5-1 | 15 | CASSLGAANTGELFF | TGCGCCAGCAGCTTGGGGGCAGCGAACACCGGGGAGCTGTTTTTT
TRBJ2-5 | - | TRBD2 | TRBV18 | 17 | CASSPAGTSGSWETQYF | TGTGCCAGCTCACCAGCGGGGACTAGCGGGAGTTGGGAGACCCAGTACTTC
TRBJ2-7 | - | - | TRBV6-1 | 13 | CASSEGGKGEQYF | TGTGCCAGCAGTGAAGGTGGGAAGGGGGAGCAGTACTTC